Sequencing of this TCR beta chain was carried out in a study of cytomegalovirus exposure and HLA in healthy donors. The wider study: Among 150 million to 200 million T cells, an earlier analysis found about 100 million unique TCR beta sequences.

Points on this clone: The antigen remains undetermined.

Overall study results and limits: Being productive about 87% or about 30% of the time was typical of most TCR beta V segments in an earlier analysis.

The CDR3 has 18 amino acids. Germline V lookup: CDR1 KGHSH, CDR2 LQKENI. Germline trimming cut 3 bases from V and 2 bases from J; bases unmatched to any gene: 11. PCR was performed using 60 Vbeta and 13 Jbeta primers. The data were produced by immunoSEQ multiplex PCR, yet TCRdb's version contains in-frame clones alone and is incomplete. The table shows roughly 150,000 clones, with almost 80% occurring only once. V gene TRBV18 combines with J gene TRBJ1-4; 8 bases align to TRBD1. The sequencing input was PBMCs. The sequence came from a male donor in good health and CMV-seronegative. CDR3 sequence (DNA): TGTGCCAGCTCACCCCGACAGGGGCGAGAGGCGACTAATGAAAAACTGTTTTTT. This gives the protein CASSPRQGREATNEKLFF.